The TCR beta chain described here comes from a study of shared clonotypes between healthy human individuals. Naivety among CD8 cells was defined by CD45RO negativity and positive CCR7 selection, thereby excluding terminally differentiated effector memory CD45RA+ cells. General study results and limits: Generally, naive subsets came out with larger estimated richness than memory subsets.

Deep-level running was used for the assay. Sequencing used immunoSEQ multiplex PCR; TCRdb keeps in-frame clones, though not all of them. Of around 1.9 million clones in the sample, 85% to 95% are singletons; the top ten hold more than 1.5%. This clone was observed a few times. The antigen remains unidentified. CDR3 length: 12 amino acids. Germline V CDR1 and CDR2: MDHEN, SYDVKM. V dropped 4 bases and J dropped 1 base, with 1 base sitting between them. This chain links TRBV28 with TRBJ2-2; D uncertain. The receptor's source is a man younger than 35 in good health. Some clones in this sample may be carry-over from other donors' samples. Material for sequencing was naive CD8+ T cells from PBMCs. CDR3 loop: CASSWNTGELFF. The CDR3 DNA is TGTGCCAGCAGTTGGAACACCGGGGAGCTGTTTTTT.